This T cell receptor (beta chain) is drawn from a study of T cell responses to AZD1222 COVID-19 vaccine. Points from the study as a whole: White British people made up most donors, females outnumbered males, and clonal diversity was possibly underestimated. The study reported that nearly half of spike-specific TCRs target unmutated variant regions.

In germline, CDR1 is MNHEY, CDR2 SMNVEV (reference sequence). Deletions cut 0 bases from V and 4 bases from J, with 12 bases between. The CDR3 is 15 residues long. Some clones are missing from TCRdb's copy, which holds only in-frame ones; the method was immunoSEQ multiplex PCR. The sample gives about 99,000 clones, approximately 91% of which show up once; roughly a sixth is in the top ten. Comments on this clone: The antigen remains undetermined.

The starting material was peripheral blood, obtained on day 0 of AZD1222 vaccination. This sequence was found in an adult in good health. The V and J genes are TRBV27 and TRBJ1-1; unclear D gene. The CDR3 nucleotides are TGTGCCAGCAGTTTATCTTACCTCTGGGGCACTGAAGCTTTCTTT. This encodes CASSLSYLWGTEAFF.